This entry features one T cell receptor (beta chain) sequence. The antigen this receptor binds is unknown. No much larger clone is present one base from it, and per-base qualities are unavailable. This record comes from a study of cytomegalovirus exposure and HLA in healthy donors (dated by TCRdb to about 2017). As for the study more broadly: According to a later analysis, one platform produced both the roughly 120 validation repertoires and the 670 or so repertoires of the first cohort. The aim of the study was to test whether cataloging public T cell receptors could identify signatures of past pathogen exposure. A separate validation cohort of more than 100 different subjects was used in addition to the 666-subject first cohort. High-throughput TCR immunosequencing, statistical association of individual TCRs with disease status, and machine learning were combined to predict cytomegalovirus infection status.

For CDR1 and CDR2, the germline V gene lists SGHRS and YFSETQ. Taken from cysteine to phenylalanine, the CDR3 has 14 residues. Only the CDR3 region is kept as DNA, spanning 42 bases read in frame from base 1. V ends up 4 bases short and J 4 bases short, with an unmatched junction base count of 4. The receptor library was made with the immunoSEQ multiplex PCR assay. Per the authors' processing: To diagnose cytomegalovirus status from the catalog of TCR beta chain sequences, a statistical classification framework was built. The table was pulled from immuneACCESS by TCRdb, which kept in-frame rearrangements only. Such tables lose some clones; where checked, under half of the loss comes from unresolved V genes, and the rest has no known cause. The DNA gave D and trimming, while V, J and clone size come from that table. The table for this sample lists about 180,000 clones; around 85% of them were counted only once. 16% of the sample belongs to the ten largest clones.

On the study overall, not on this receptor specifically: In the study, some 180 TCR beta chains were listed as associated with cytomegalovirus. According to the authors, the approach could potentially be generalized to other disease states and immunological phenotypes. The validation cohort had no HLA typing available for a later analysis, so co-occurrence within that cohort was assessed over all 120 or so repertoires. In vitro tests confirmed that a few of the cytomegalovirus-associated TCR beta chains recognize cytomegalovirus antigens. A later analysis found that TCRs clustered in the first cohort also tended to co-occur in the approximately 120 validation repertoires, with approximately 95% of cluster scores above 0. Most TCR sequences were seen in very few donors, while some public TCRs were found in many individuals. In both the original and validation cohorts, the classifier was reported to diagnose cytomegalovirus status with high specificity and sensitivity.

Donors formed part of the validation cohort, which comprised approximately 130 subjects and was distinct from the first cohort of roughly 600 subjects. In this chain, TRBV5-1 is recombined with TRBJ2-7, with 11 middle bases fitting TRBD1. Sequenced input: PBMCs. This TCR came from a man younger than 35 in good health and CMV-seropositive. The DNA reads TGCGCCAGCAGCCAAGGACAGGGGGCTTACGAGCAGTACTTC. Its protein product is CASSQGQGAYEQYF.